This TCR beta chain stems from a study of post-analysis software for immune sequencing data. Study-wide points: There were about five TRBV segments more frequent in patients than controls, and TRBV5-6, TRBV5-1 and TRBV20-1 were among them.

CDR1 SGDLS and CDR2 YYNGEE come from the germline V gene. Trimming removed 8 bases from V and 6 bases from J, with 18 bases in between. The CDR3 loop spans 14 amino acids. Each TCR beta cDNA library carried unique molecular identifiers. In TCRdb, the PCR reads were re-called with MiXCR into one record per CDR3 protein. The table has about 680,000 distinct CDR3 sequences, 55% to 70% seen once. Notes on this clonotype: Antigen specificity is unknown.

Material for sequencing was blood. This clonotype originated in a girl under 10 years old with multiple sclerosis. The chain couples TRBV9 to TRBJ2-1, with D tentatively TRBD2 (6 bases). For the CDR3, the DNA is TGTGCCAGTGACGGGGGAGATGGGGTCAATGAGCAGTTCTTC. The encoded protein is CASDGGDGVNEQFF.